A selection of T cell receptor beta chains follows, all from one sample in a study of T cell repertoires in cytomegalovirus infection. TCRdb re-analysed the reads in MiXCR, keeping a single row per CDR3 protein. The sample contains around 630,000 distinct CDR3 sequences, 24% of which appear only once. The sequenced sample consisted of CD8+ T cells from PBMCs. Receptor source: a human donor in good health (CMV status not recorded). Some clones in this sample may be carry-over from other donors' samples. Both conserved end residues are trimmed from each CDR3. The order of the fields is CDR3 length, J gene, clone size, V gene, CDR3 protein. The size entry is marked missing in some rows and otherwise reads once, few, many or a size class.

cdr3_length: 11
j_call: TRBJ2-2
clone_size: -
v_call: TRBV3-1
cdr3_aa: ASKGANTGELF

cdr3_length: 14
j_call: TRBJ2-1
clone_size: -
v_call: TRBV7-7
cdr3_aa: ASSRYSGGPENEQF

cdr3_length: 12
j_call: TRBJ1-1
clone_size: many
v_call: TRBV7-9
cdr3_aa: ASSLAQLNTEAF

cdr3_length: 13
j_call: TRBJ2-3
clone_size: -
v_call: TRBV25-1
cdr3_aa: ASRGQVQSTDTQY

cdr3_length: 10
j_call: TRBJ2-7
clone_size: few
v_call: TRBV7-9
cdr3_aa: ASSPDRDEQY

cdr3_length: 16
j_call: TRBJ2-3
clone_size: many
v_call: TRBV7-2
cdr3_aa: ASSLFRTSGGAADTQY

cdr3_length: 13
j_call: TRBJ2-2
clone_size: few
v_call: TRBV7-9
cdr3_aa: ASSRTGQNTGELF

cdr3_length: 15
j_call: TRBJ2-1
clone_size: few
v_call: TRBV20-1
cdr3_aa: SAIASPGQGLYNEQF

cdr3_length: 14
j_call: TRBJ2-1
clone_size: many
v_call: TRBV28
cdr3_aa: ASSRLAGGPYNEQF

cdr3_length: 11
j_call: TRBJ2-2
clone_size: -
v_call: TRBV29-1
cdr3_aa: SVEPGSTGELF

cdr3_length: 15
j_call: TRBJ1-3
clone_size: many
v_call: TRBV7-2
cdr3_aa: ASSLEPGYYSGNTIY

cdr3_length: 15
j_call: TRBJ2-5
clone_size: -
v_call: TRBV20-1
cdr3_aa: SARDRSSGVRGETQY

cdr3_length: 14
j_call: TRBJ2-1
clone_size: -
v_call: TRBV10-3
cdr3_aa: AINGLAGARANEQF

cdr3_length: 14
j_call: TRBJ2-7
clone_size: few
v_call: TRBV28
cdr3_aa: ASSANLPGLSYEQY

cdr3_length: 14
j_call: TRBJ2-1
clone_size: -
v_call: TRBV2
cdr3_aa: ASSYRGLDSYNEQF

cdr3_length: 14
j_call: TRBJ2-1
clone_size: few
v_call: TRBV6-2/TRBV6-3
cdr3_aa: ASSYSIQGAYNEQF

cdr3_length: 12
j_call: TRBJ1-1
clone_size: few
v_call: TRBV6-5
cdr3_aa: ASSYSNTGDEAF

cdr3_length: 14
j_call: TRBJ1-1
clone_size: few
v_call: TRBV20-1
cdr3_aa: SATPLTGGWNTEAF

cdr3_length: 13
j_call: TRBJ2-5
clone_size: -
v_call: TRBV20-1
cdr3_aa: SGIGLAGRQETQY

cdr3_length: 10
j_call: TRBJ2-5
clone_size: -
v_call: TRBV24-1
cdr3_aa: ATSDFKETQY

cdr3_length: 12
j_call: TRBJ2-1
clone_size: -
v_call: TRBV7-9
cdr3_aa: ASSPSAGPDEQF

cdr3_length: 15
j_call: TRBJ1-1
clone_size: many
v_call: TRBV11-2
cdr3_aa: ASSPTGLSFMNTEAF

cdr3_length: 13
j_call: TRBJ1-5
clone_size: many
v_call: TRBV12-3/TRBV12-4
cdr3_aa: ASSPGTGVDQPQH

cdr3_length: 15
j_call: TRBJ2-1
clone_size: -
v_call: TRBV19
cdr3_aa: ASASRDRNSSYNEQF

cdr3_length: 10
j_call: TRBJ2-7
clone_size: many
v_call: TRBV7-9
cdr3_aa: ATRGNSYEQY

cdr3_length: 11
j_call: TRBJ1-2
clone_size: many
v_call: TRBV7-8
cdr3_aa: ASSLVPVRGYT

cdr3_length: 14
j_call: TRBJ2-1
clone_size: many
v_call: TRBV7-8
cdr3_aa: ASSLRFGSSYNEQF

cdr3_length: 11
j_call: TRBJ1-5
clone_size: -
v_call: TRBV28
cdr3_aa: ASSSRGVGPQH

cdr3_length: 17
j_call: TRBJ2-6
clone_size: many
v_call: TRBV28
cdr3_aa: ASSSRRQGTYLRANVLT